This is a list of T cell receptor beta chains from one sample in a study of blood T cell repertoires in COVID-19. The data were produced by immunoSEQ multiplex PCR, yet TCRdb's version contains in-frame clones alone and is incomplete. The table records about 110,000 clones, about three quarters of them present only once. Sequencing used peripheral blood. These receptors were obtained from an elderly woman with active or convalescent COVID-19. The CDR3 runs from the conserved cysteine through the conserved F or W. A D gene is named only where the DNA matches it firmly. Only some rows state a clone size, as once, few, many or a class for expanded clones.

>TRBJ2-3|TRBV19|.|TRBD2|16
TGTGCCAGTAGTAGGTGGGCTAGCGGAAGCACAGATACGCAGTATTTT
CASSRWASGSTDTQYF
>TRBJ2-7|TRBV28|.|TRBD2|16
TGTGCCAGCAGTTTTCCCTCTAGCGGGAGCGCTTGGGAGCAGTACTTC
CASSFPSSGSAWEQYF
>TRBJ2-1|TRBV27|few|.|15
TGTGCCAGCAAACTTTGGCAGGGGGGATACAATGAGCAGTTCTTC
CASKLWQGGYNEQFF
>TRBJ2-1|TRBV28|once|.|17
TGTGCCAGCAGTTTATCACCGGGCGCCCAAGGGGCGGATGAGCAGTTCTTC
CASSLSPGAQGADEQFF
>TRBJ2-1|TRBV2|.|TRBD1|16
TGTGCCAGCAACAGACTCCGGGACAGGAATTACAATGAGCAGTTCTTC
CASNRLRDRNYNEQFF
>TRBJ1-2|TRBV11-1|many|TRBD1|13
TGTGCCAGCAGCCGCCAGAAGGGGGCTGGCTACACCTTC
CASSRQKGAGYTF
>TRBJ1-2|TRBV5-4|.|.|15
TGTGCCAGCAGCTTAACGGCAGGGGCCAACTATGGCTACACCTTC
CASSLTAGANYGYTF
>TRBJ1-1|TRBV29-1|.|.|10
TGCAGCGGAGGGGGCACTGAAGCTTTCTTT
CSGGGTEAFF
>TRBJ1-2|TRBV10-3|.|.|13
TGTGCCATCAGCGATGGGCGTTCCTATGGCTACACCTTC
CAISDGRSYGYTF
>TRBJ2-3|TRBV11-2|once|.|17
TGTGCCAGCAGCTTATTACCCCTAGGTGTTGGCACAGATACGCAGTATTTT
CASSLLPLGVGTDTQYF
>TRBJ2-3|TRBV24-1|.|.|15
TGTGCCACCAGTGCCCCGGGAGAAAGCACAGATACGCAGTATTTT
CATSAPGESTDTQYF
>TRBJ1-1|TRBV11-2|.|TRBD1|14
TGTGCCAGCAGCCCACTTGACAGGGTCACTGAAGCTTTCTTT
CASSPLDRVTEAFF
>TRBJ2-7|TRBV7-9|once|TRBD2|19
TGTGCCAGCAGCTTATGGGGTTCGGGACTAGCGGGCCTGGTGAGCGAGCAGTACTTC
CASSLWGSGLAGLVSEQYF
>TRBJ2-1|TRBV15|.|TRBD2|17
TGTGCCACCAGCAGGGGAGGGACTAGCGGGATTTACAATGAGCAGTTCTTC
CATSRGGTSGIYNEQFF
>TRBJ2-6|TRBV6-5|.|.|15
TGTGCCAGCACTCCATACTTCTCTGGGGCCAACGTCCTGACTTTC
CASTPYFSGANVLTF
>TRBJ2-3|TRBV6-4|.|.|12
TGTGCCAGCAGGGGGGCTAGCTGGTGGGAGTATTTT
CASRGASWWEYF
>TRBJ2-1|TRBV29-1|.|.|16
TGCAGCGTTGAAGGGGGGCTACAGAGCTCCTACAATGAGCAGTTCTTC
CSVEGGLQSSYNEQFF
>TRBJ2-1|TRBV5-1|once|TRBD2|17
TGCGCCAGCAGCTTGGCTCTAGCGGGAGGGCCAATGGGGGAGCAGTTCTTC
CASSLALAGGPMGEQFF
>TRBJ2-5|TRBV10-2|.|TRBD1|13
TGCGCCAGCAAGGGACAGCCCCAAGAGACCCAGTACTTC
CASKGQPQETQYF
>TRBJ2-3|TRBV5-4|.|.|16
TGTGCCAGCAGCCCGGGTTGGAGGGCGAGCACAGATACGCAGTATTTT
CASSPGWRASTDTQYF
>TRBJ2-1|TRBV5-5|.|TRBD2|18
TGTGCCAGCAGCCCCGCCCCCAGACTAGCGGGAGGCTACAATGAGCAGTTCTTC
CASSPAPRLAGGYNEQFF
>TRBJ1-4|TRBV5-1|few|TRBD1|15
TGCGCCAGCAGCTTGTCGGCAGGGGACAGTGAAAAACTGTTTTTT
CASSLSAGDSEKLFF
>TRBJ2-1|TRBV12-3/TRBV12-4|.|TRBD2|13
TGTGCCAGCAGTTCAAACAGCGGGACCGAGCAGTTCTTC
CASSSNSGTEQFF
>TRBJ2-1|TRBV5-4|.|TRBD2|18
TGTGCCAGCAGCTTGGGGCGTTCTAGCGGGAGGGGCAACAATGAGCAGTTCTTC
CASSLGRSSGRGNNEQFF
>TRBJ2-3|TRBV11-3|.|TRBD2|13
TGTGCCAGCAGCTCAAGCGGGAGAGATACGCAGTATTTT
CASSSSGRDTQYF
>TRBJ1-1|TRBV11-3|.|.|9
TGTGCCAGCCGACGGGGTGCTTTCTTT
CASRRGAFF
>TRBJ2-7|TRBV10-3|.|.|14
TGTGCCATCAGTGTCTCTAGACCATCCTACGAGCAGTACTTC
CAISVSRPSYEQYF
>TRBJ2-3|TRBV6-5|few|.|11
TGTGCCAGCAGTTACCAAGATACGCAGTATTTT
CASSYQDTQYF
>TRBJ2-7|TRBV6-5|.|.|14
TGTGCCAGCAGAACAGGAACGCGACTCGGCGAGCAGTACTTC
CASRTGTRLGEQYF
>TRBJ2-6|TRBV27|.|.|14
TGTGCCAGCAGCCCTAGGACTGGGGCCAACGTCCTGACTTTC
CASSPRTGANVLTF
>TRBJ2-1|TRBV5-4|.|TRBD2|15
TGTGCCAGCAGCGGGGATAGCGGGAGTAAGGATGAGCAGTTCTTC
CASSGDSGSKDEQFF
>TRBJ2-1|TRBV24-1|.|TRBD2|13
TGTGCCACCGGGTGGGGAGGGTTGAATGAGCAGTTCTTC
CATGWGGLNEQFF
>TRBJ2-7|TRBV6-5|few|.|14
TGTGCCAGCAGTTACTTCGGACAGCCCTACGAGCAGTACTTC
CASSYFGQPYEQYF
>TRBJ1-2|TRBV5-1|.|.|14
TGCGCCAGCAGCTTGGCAGGCAACAACTATGGCTACACCTTC
CASSLAGNNYGYTF
>TRBJ1-1|TRBV7-9|.|.|12
TGTGCCAGCAGCCTTAGGGGATTTGGAGCTTTCTTT
CASSLRGFGAFF
>TRBJ1-4|TRBV5-8|.|.|15
TGTGCCAGCAGCTTTGAGGATGCAACTAATGAAAAACTGTTTTTT
CASSFEDATNEKLFF
>TRBJ2-5|TRBV5-1|.|TRBD2|15
TGCGCCAGCAGCCCTGGGGGACTAGCGACGGAGACCCAGTACTTC
CASSPGGLATETQYF
>TRBJ1-1|TRBV7-9|.|.|15
TGTGCCAGCAGCCAACAGGGAACCCTGAACACTGAAGCTTTCTTT
CASSQQGTLNTEAFF